These T cell receptor beta chains were read from a single sample in a study of shared clonotypes between healthy human individuals. Using immunoSEQ multiplex PCR, the repertoire was profiled, and TCRdb retains in-frame clones only, with some absent. Of about 580,000 clones listed, nearly 98% are singletons. Sequenced sample: naive CD8+ T cells sorted from blood. The receptors were gathered from a man aged 25-45 years in good health. Both conserved end residues are part of each CDR3. The D gene is left open where the match is weak. A clone size is listed for some rows: how often the clone was seen (once, few, many), or a class if it is expanded.

V gene	D gene	CDR3 length	clone size	J gene	CDR3 protein	CDR3 DNA
TRBV6-5	TRBD2	15	-	TRBJ2-3	CASSSSSGSTDTQYF	TGTGCCAGCAGTTCTTCTAGCGGAAGCACAGATACGCAGTATTTT
TRBV14	TRBD1	15	-	TRBJ2-2	CASSPYRGGTGELFF	TGTGCCAGCAGTCCCTACAGGGGTGGGACCGGGGAGCTGTTTTTT
TRBV7-9	-	11	-	TRBJ2-7	CASSLIYEQYF	TGTGCCAGCAGCTTGATCTACGAGCAGTACTTC
TRBV11-2	-	14	-	TRBJ2-7	CASSLAGDSYEQYF	TGTGCCAGCAGCTTAGCGGGAGATTCCTACGAGCAGTACTTC
TRBV27	-	12	-	TRBJ2-2	CASSGSSGELFF	TGTGCCAGCAGCGGGAGCTCCGGGGAGCTGTTTTTT
TRBV7-8	TRBD2	14	-	TRBJ2-1	CASSTSGPYNEQFF	TGTGCCAGCAGCACTAGCGGCCCTTACAATGAGCAGTTCTTC
TRBV7-9	-	14	-	TRBJ2-7	CASSLEPVPYEQYF	TGTGCCAGCAGCTTAGAGCCGGTTCCCTACGAGCAGTACTTC
TRBV7-8	-	16	-	TRBJ2-5	CASSLVQGVGEETQYF	TGTGCCAGCAGCTTAGTTCAAGGGGTTGGGGAAGAGACCCAGTACTTC
TRBV30	-	12	-	TRBJ2-5	CAWSVPSDYLYF	TGTGCCTGGAGTGTGCCCTCGGACTATCTGTACTTC
TRBV6-6	-	15	-	TRBJ2-5	CASSYFGAVQETQYF	TGTGCCAGCAGTTACTTCGGGGCGGTCCAAGAGACCCAGTACTTC
TRBV5-4	TRBD2	13	few	TRBJ2-1	CASIVAGANEQFF	TGTGCCAGCATCGTAGCGGGAGCCAATGAGCAGTTCTTC
TRBV5-1	-	11	-	TRBJ2-5	CACLYQETQYF	TGCGCCTGCCTTTACCAAGAGACCCAGTACTTC
TRBV27	-	13	-	TRBJ1-5	CASSLNGNQPQHF	TGTGCCAGCAGTTTAAACGGTAATCAGCCCCAGCATTTT
TRBV7-9	-	16	-	TRBJ2-3	CASIILGSGSTDTQYF	TGTGCCAGCATTATATTAGGTAGCGGTAGCACAGATACGCAGTATTTT
TRBV7-9	TRBD2	14	-	TRBJ2-7	CASSGTSGAYEQYF	TGTGCCAGCAGCGGCACTAGCGGGGCCTACGAGCAGTACTTC
TRBV6-5	TRBD2	14	-	TRBJ2-7	CASSYSFGRNEQYF	TGTGCCAGCAGTTACTCCTTCGGGAGGAACGAGCAGTACTTC
TRBV7-2	-	15	-	TRBJ2-7	CASSLNRGGMHEQYF	TGTGCCAGCAGCTTAAACCGCGGCGGGATGCACGAGCAGTACTTC
TRBV7-2	-	19	once	TRBJ2-1	CASSLASFRIRSSYNEQFF	TGTGCCAGCAGCTTAGCTAGTTTCCGCATCAGAAGCTCCTACAATGAGCAGTTCTTC
TRBV6-6	-	14	-	TRBJ2-5	CASSYMGEPETQYF	TGTGCCAGCAGTTATATGGGAGAACCAGAGACCCAGTACTTC
TRBV9	TRBD1	13	-	TRBJ2-2	CASGTVYTGELFF	TGTGCGAGTGGGACAGTCTATACCGGGGAGCTGTTTTTT
TRBV25-1	-	12	-	TRBJ2-7	CASNYGPYEQYF	TGTGCCAGCAACTACGGTCCCTACGAGCAGTACTTC
TRBV28	-	15	-	TRBJ1-3	CASSSDRLSGNTIYF	TGTGCCAGCAGTTCCGATCGTCTCTCTGGAAACACCATATATTTT
TRBV14	TRBD2	15	-	TRBJ2-4	CASSQDRAGENIQYF	TGTGCCAGCAGCCAAGATCGGGCGGGAGAAAACATTCAGTACTTC
TRBV5-1	-	17	-	TRBJ2-1	CASSSLIAGTRGNEQFF	TGCGCCAGCAGCTCCTTAATAGCCGGGACGAGGGGCAATGAGCAGTTCTTC
TRBV5-1	TRBD2	17	-	TRBJ2-3	CASSTGLAGVSTDTQYF	TGCGCCAGCAGCACGGGACTAGCGGGAGTTAGCACAGATACGCAGTATTTT
TRBV5-1	-	17	-	TRBJ2-2	CASSLGTSPGNTGELFF	TGCGCCAGCAGCTTGGGAACATCCCCCGGGAACACCGGGGAGCTGTTTTTT
TRBV10-2	TRBD2	16	-	TRBJ2-1	CASSHLTSGLYNEQFF	TGCGCCAGCAGCCACCTGACTAGCGGACTTTACAATGAGCAGTTCTTC
TRBV7-9	-	12	-	TRBJ2-7	CASSDSSYEQYF	TGTGCCAGCAGCGACAGTTCCTACGAGCAGTACTTC
TRBV27	TRBD2	14	-	TRBJ2-7	CASRPGGATHEQYF	TGTGCCAGCAGACCGGGGGGGGCCACCCACGAGCAGTACTTC
TRBV5-6	TRBD2	17	-	TRBJ2-1	CASSLAFSGANYNEQFF	TGTGCCAGCAGCTTGGCTTTTAGCGGGGCGAATTACAATGAGCAGTTCTTC
TRBV7-6	-	14	-	TRBJ2-5	CASSLAGGPETQYF	TGTGCCAGCAGCTTAGCTGGGGGGCCAGAGACCCAGTACTTC
TRBV2	TRBD1	15	-	TRBJ2-5	CASSWPGQAQETQYF	TGTGCCAGCAGTTGGCCGGGACAGGCCCAAGAGACCCAGTACTTC
TRBV7-9	-	16	-	TRBJ1-1	CASSLDSGSMNTEAFF	TGTGCCAGCAGCTTAGATAGCGGGAGCATGAACACTGAAGCTTTCTTT
TRBV15	-	17	-	TRBJ2-1	CATSARLRVVSYNEQFF	TGTGCCACCAGCGCCCGCCTTCGGGTGGTCTCCTACAATGAGCAGTTCTTC
TRBV11-2	-	13	-	TRBJ1-5	CASSLDGNQPQHF	TGTGCCAGCAGCTTAGATGGCAATCAGCCCCAGCATTTT
TRBV11-2	TRBD1	15	-	TRBJ1-1	CASTLQGKRGTEAFF	TGTGCCAGCACCCTACAGGGGAAAAGAGGTACTGAAGCTTTCTTT
TRBV11-2	-	17	-	TRBJ1-5	CASQNHRNQGFNQPQHF	TGTGCCAGCCAGAACCACCGCAATCAGGGATTCAATCAGCCCCAGCATTTT
TRBV27	TRBD2	16	once	TRBJ2-1	CASAQSSGSSYNEQFF	TGTGCCAGCGCACAATCTAGCGGGAGCTCCTACAATGAGCAGTTCTTC
TRBV6-4	TRBD2	14	once	TRBJ2-1	CARYLAGGYNEQFF	TGTGCCAGATACCTAGCGGGAGGCTACAATGAGCAGTTCTTC
TRBV19	-	15	-	TRBJ2-7	CASSMYEGTVYEQYF	TGTGCCAGTAGTATGTACGAGGGAACGGTCTACGAGCAGTACTTC
TRBV6-5	-	14	-	TRBJ1-5	CASSYGGNNQPQHF	TGTGCCAGCAGTTACGGAGGGAACAATCAGCCCCAGCATTTT
TRBV6-5	TRBD1	14	-	TRBJ2-2	CASSYQGVPGELFF	TGTGCCAGCAGTTACCAGGGGGTACCCGGGGAGCTGTTTTTT
TRBV11-3	TRBD2	16	-	TRBJ2-1	CASSPRPGLAPNEQFF	TGTGCCAGCAGCCCAAGACCGGGACTAGCACCCAATGAGCAGTTCTTC
TRBV11-2	TRBD1	17	-	TRBJ2-7	CASSFGGQGFLSYEQYF	TGTGCCAGCAGCTTCGGTGGACAGGGGTTTCTCTCCTACGAGCAGTACTTC
TRBV10-1	-	10	-	TRBJ2-7	CASPIYEQYF	TGCGCCAGCCCCATCTACGAGCAGTACTTC
TRBV5-1	TRBD1	15	-	TRBJ2-2	CASSFGQGGTGELFF	TGCGCCAGCAGCTTCGGACAGGGTGGGACCGGGGAGCTGTTTTTT
TRBV27	TRBD2	15	-	TRBJ2-7	CASSPSGGSSYEQYF	TGTGCCAGCAGTCCGAGCGGGGGCAGCTCCTACGAGCAGTACTTC